This entry lists 24 T cell receptor beta chains sequenced from one sample in a study of identical twins. TCRdb re-derived calls from the 5' RACE reads in MiXCR, one entry per CDR3 protein. The table has about 530,000 distinct CDR3 sequences, approximately 20% seen once. Another study also made use of these data, one on yellow fever vaccine responses in identical twins.

Sequenced material: CD4+ T cells sorted from blood. The receptors derive from a woman younger than 35 in good health.

The chain employs TRBV5-1 and TRBJ2-3; 9 bases match TRBD2. After removal of 1 base from V and 4 bases from J, the junction contained 10 bases not matched to a gene. There are 17 residues in the CDR3. CDR1 is SGHRS, CDR2 YFSETQ, per germline. DNA of the CDR3: TGCGCCAGCAGCTTGAGTCGCGGGGGGGCCCTGTCAGATACGCAGTATTTT. Translating it yields CASSLSRGGALSDTQYF.

Only a few counts were recorded for this clonotype. The rearrangement uses TRBV20-1 and TRBJ1-5; no clear D gene. CDR3 length equals 14 residues. CDR1 and CDR2 from the germline V gene are DFQATT and SNEGSKA (reference sequence). V lost 6 bases and J lost 3, with 15 bases in between. CDR3 region: CSASVKGDNQPQHF. CDR3 DNA: TGCAGTGCCTCAGTGAAGGGTGACAATCAGCCCCAGCATTTT.

This clonotype showed up many times. The V gene is TRBV5-5, the J gene TRBJ1-6, with TRBD1 matching over 7 bases. Germline assignment: CDR1 SGHKS and CDR2 YYEKEE (reference sequence). V lost 3 bases to trimming and J lost 0 bases; unmatched junction nucleotides: 6. The CDR3 sequence is 17 residues long. CDR3 amino acids: CASSSRDSSSYNSPLHF. CDR3 DNA: TGTGCCAGCAGCTCCCGGGACAGTTCCTCCTATAATTCACCCCTCCACTTT.

The chain has TRBV5-6 and TRBJ2-1, with a possible D match to TRBD2 (7 bases). The CDR3 is 16 residues long. Germline V lookup: CDR1 SGHDT, CDR2 YYEEEE. The V end lost 4 bases, the J end lost 11 bases, and 25 bases lay between the germline ends. This CDR3 reads CASSIRLTGGPYKQFF. The CDR3 bases are TGTGCCAGCAGCATACGACTTACGGGGGGCCCTTATAAGCAGTTCTTC.

The V and J genes are TRBV4-1 and TRBJ2-3; possibly TRBD2 for D (8 bases). Trimming pared 1 base from V and 10 bases from J, leaving 21 bases between. This CDR3 is 16 amino acids long. Germline V gives CDR1 MGHRA, CDR2 YSYEKL. The CDR3 sequence: CASSQGSGGPDRAQYF. The CDR3 DNA reads TGCGCCAGCAGCCAAGGAAGCGGGGGCCCAGACAGGGCGCAGTATTTT.

The chain has TRBV29-1 and TRBJ1-1; D is unclear. V was clipped by 4 bases and J by 4 bases, with 19 bases between them. Germline assignment: CDR1 SQVTM and CDR2 ANQGSEA. CDR3 length: 15 amino acids. Here the CDR3 reads CSVVPAKIWTTEAFF. The CDR3 bases are TGCAGCGTTGTCCCCGCAAAAATTTGGACCACTGAAGCTTTCTTT. Variable domain in full (rest from reference TRBV29-1 and TRBJ1-1): SAVISQKPSRDICQRGTSLTIQCQVDSQVTMMFWYRQQPGQSLTLIATANQGSEATYESGFVIDKFPISRPNLTFSTLTVSNMSPEDSSIYLCSVVPAKIWTTEAFFGQGTRLTVV.

The V and J genes are TRBV20-1 and TRBJ2-2; 7 positions match TRBD1. Germline-derived CDR1 and CDR2 are DFQATT and SNEGSKA (reference sequence). The CDR3 runs to 14 residues. V lost 5 bases, J lost 5 bases, and 8 bases stayed unmatched. The CDR3, as DNA: TGCAGTGCTCACGGGACAGCCTTAACCGGGGAGCTGTTTTTT. Translated: CSAHGTALTGELFF.

Only a few counts were recorded for this clonotype. The genes are TRBV7-9 and TRBJ2-1; 7 nucleotides align to TRBD2. Unmatched junction bases numbered 5, after V lost 2 bases and J lost 4 bases. Germline CDR1 and CDR2: SEHNR and FQNEAQ (reference sequence). The CDR3 is made up of 15 amino acids. CDR3 in DNA: TGTGCCAGCAGCTTACCGGGACTACTTTACAATGAGCAGTTCTTC. As protein: CASSLPGLLYNEQFF.

The genes are TRBV11-2 and TRBJ2-7; D is perhaps TRBD1 (6 bases). The CDR3 is 12 residues long. The germline V and J ends were trimmed by 8 bases and 4 bases, with 12 bases remaining between them. Germline V CDR1 and CDR2: SGHAT, FQNNGV. DNA for the CDR3: TGTGCCAGCGCCCAGGACAGATACGAGCAGTACGTC. This codes for CASAQDRYEQYV.

A few counts support this clonotype. An end of the junction does not agree with germline; a read error may underlie this. The rearrangement links TRBV11-2 to TRBJ2-1; D gene unclear. The CDR3 runs 16 residues. Germline loops: CDR1 SGHAT, CDR2 FQNNGV. The chain's CDR3 is CASSLDLVMSVSQLVF. CDR3 DNA: TGTGCCAGCAGCTTAGATCTCGTTATGTCGGTATCTCAATTGGTCTTC.

This clonotype turned up a few times. The CDR3 here is CASSFAGGPDTGELFF. For the CDR3, the DNA is TGCGCCAGCAGCTTTGCGGGGGGGCCGGACACCGGGGAGCTGTTTTTT. This chain joins TRBV5-1 and TRBJ2-2; 9 nucleotides match TRBD2. CDR1 and CDR2 (germline): SGHRS, YFSETQ. The CDR3 spans 16 residues. The V gene end was trimmed by 2 bases and the J gene end by 3 bases; junction bases not matched to a gene: 5. Full variable domain (remainder filled in from reference TRBV5-1 and TRBJ2-2): KAGVTQTPRYLIKTRGQQVTLSCSPISGHRSVSWYQQTPGQGLQFLFEYFSETQRNKGNFPGRFSGRQFSNSRSEMNVSTLELGDSALYLCASSFAGGPDTGELFFGEGSRLTVL.

The chain has TRBV9 and TRBJ2-2, with 10 bases lining up with TRBD1. Germline CDR1 and CDR2: SGDLS and YYNGEE. With 3 bases clipped from V and 4 bases from J, the junction kept 3 bases outside the gene matches. There are 15 residues in the CDR3. CDR3: CASSGQGAITGELFF. The CDR3, as DNA: TGTGCCAGCAGCGGACAGGGGGCGATCACCGGGGAGCTGTTTTTT.

This CDR3 reads CASMRASRTGELFF. The DNA of the CDR3 is TGTGCCAGCATGAGGGCCAGTAGGACCGGGGAGCTGTTTTTT. The V call is TRBV6-1, the J call TRBJ2-2; D is perhaps TRBD2 (5 bases). Trimming stripped 7 bases from V and 5 bases from J, with 14 bases between. Germline CDR1 reads MNHNS; CDR2 reads SASEGT. This CDR3 contains 14 residues.

The rearrangement links TRBV27 to TRBJ2-7; 8 bases are a match to TRBD2. CDR1 MNHEY and CDR2 SMNVEV come from the germline V gene (reference sequence). The CDR3 covers 13 residues. V lost 6 bases and J lost 6; bases outside the gene matches: 7. The CDR3 loop is CASSTGLVGEQYF. CDR3 DNA sequence: TGTGCCAGCAGCACGGGACTAGTTGGCGAGCAGTACTTC.

This clonotype was counted at least ten times. CDR3: CASSRQGGGWTDTQYF. CDR3 sequence (DNA): TGCGCCAGCAGCCGACAGGGAGGAGGGTGGACAGATACGCAGTATTTT. This chain uses TRBV5-1 with TRBJ2-3, with D perhaps TRBD1 (7 bases). Trimming stripped 4 bases from V and 3 bases from J, with 18 bases between. Germline CDR1 SGHRS, CDR2 YFSETQ. CDR3 length: 16 residues.

This clonotype was observed a few times. V and J are TRBV12-3 or TRBV12-4 and TRBJ2-5; TRBD1 is a possible D gene (6 bases). The CDR3 has 14 residues. Trimming cost V 6 bases and J 5 bases, with 16 bases left between them. The CDR3 DNA reads TGTGCCAGCAGATCTAACAGGGCTGGGGAGACCCAGTACTTC. This gives the protein CASRSNRAGETQYF.

CDR3 protein: CASKAGGDTDTQYF. CDR3 nucleotides: TGCGCCAGCAAAGCGGGAGGGGACACAGATACGCAGTATTTT. The chain combines TRBV5-1 with TRBJ2-3; 10 bases match TRBD2. V was pared by 6 bases and J by 2 bases, with 3 bases of the junction left unmatched. Per the germline V gene, CDR1 is SGHRS and CDR2 is YFSETQ. There are 14 residues in the CDR3.

Only one count was recorded for this clonotype. The CDR3 DNA is TGTGCCAGCCAAGGCCTGGGACAGACGGCGACTTACTTC. Translating it yields CASQGLGQTATYF. V and J are TRBV6-6 and TRBJ2-5, with 7 bases matching TRBD1. Germline CDR1 is MNHNY and CDR2 is SVGAGI (reference sequence). The length of the CDR3 is 13 residues. With V trimmed by 8 bases and J by 14 bases, 17 bases remained unmatched.

This sequence joins TRBV28 and TRBJ2-7, with 7 bases identical to TRBD2. This CDR3 has 16 residues. Germline values: CDR1 MDHEN, CDR2 SYDVKM. The V and J ends lost 7 bases and 2 bases, in that order; junction bases with no gene match: 14. The CDR3 spells CASIHGGSGNTYEQYF. The CDR3 DNA reads as TGTGCCAGCATCCATGGGGGGAGCGGGAATACCTACGAGCAGTACTTC.

The J gene is TRBJ1-2, the V gene TRBV5-1; D uncertain. This CDR3 is built from 15 residues. Trimming left V 4 bases short and J 2 bases short, with 15 bases between. Looked up from germline, CDR1 is SGHRS and CDR2 is YFSETQ. In DNA, the CDR3 is TGCGCCAGCAGCCCATTGCGGGAGGGAAACTATGGCTACACCTTC. Amino acids: CASSPLREGNYGYTF.

The J gene is TRBJ2-7, the V gene TRBV12-3 or TRBV12-4; 7 bases agree with TRBD1. V lost 3 bases to trimming and J lost 3 bases; unmatched junction nucleotides: 5. The CDR3 has 14 residues. CDR3 protein: CASSFVPGGYEQYV. CDR3 nucleotide sequence: TGTGCCAGCAGTTTCGTTCCAGGGGGCTACGAGCAGTACGTC.

This clonotype was detected only a few times. The chain links TRBV29-1 to TRBJ2-1; 8 nucleotides line up with TRBD2. The V and J ends lost 0 bases and 5 bases, in that order; junction bases with no gene match: 9. The V gene's germline CDR1 is SQVTM and CDR2 ANQGSEA. The CDR3 totals 16 residues. The CDR3 sequence is CSVEESQAGVHNEQFF. CDR3 in DNA: TGCAGCGTTGAAGAATCCCAAGCGGGGGTGCACAATGAGCAGTTCTTC.

In its sample, this clonotype was seen many times. The rearrangement uses TRBV11-2 and TRBJ2-5, with a tentative D call TRBD1 (6 bases). Germline CDR1 reads SGHAT; CDR2 reads FQNNGV. V shed 4 bases and J shed 1 base, with 13 bases lying between them. This CDR3 has 15 residues. The CDR3 DNA follows: TGTGCCAGCAGCTCTCTTGACAGGACCCAAGAGACCCAGTACTTC. Its protein is CASSSLDRTQETQYF.

The chain combines TRBV7-2 with TRBJ2-7, with TRBD2 matching 8 bases. The V and J ends lost 3 bases and 2 bases, in that order; junction bases with no gene match: 6. This CDR3 comprises 15 residues. The V gene's germline CDR1 is SGHTA and CDR2 FQGNSA. CDR3 sequence (DNA): TGTGCCAGCAGCTTCCAGACTAGCGTTCCCTACGAGCAGTACTTC. This translates into CASSFQTSVPYEQYF.